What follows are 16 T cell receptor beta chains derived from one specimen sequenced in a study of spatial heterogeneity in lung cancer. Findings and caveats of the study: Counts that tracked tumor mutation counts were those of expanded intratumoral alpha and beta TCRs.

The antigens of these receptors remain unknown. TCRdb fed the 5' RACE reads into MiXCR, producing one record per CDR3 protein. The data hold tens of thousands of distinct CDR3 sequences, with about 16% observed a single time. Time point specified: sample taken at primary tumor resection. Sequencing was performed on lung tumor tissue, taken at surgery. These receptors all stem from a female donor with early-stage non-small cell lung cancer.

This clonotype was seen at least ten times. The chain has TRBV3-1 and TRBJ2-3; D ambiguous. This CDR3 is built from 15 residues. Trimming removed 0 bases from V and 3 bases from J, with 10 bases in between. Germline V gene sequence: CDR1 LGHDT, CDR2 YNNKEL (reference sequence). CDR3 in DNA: TGTGCCAGCAGCCAAGATGGTGTGTCTACAGATACGCAGTATTTT. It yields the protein CASSQDGVSTDTQYF.

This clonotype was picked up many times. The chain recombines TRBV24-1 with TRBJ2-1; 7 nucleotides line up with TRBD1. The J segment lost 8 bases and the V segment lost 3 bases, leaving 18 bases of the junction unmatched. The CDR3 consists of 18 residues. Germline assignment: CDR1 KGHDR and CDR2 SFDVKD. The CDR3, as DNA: TGTGCCACCAGTGATGGATTCCGGACAGGTAGGATAGGGGATGAGCAGTTCTTC. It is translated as CATSDGFRTGRIGDEQFF.

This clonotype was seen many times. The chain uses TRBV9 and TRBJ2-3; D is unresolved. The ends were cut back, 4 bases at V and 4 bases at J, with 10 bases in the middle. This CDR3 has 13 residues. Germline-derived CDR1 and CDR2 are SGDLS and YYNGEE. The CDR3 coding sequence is TGTGCCAGCAGCCCAGACTGGTCAGATACGCAGTATTTT. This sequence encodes CASSPDWSDTQYF. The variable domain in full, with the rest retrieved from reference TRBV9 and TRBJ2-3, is DSGVTQTPKHLITATGQRVTLRCSPRSGDLSVYWYQQSLDQGLQFLIQYYNGEERAKGNILERFSAQQFPDLHSELNLSSLELGDSALYFCASSPDWSDTQYFGPGTRLTVL.

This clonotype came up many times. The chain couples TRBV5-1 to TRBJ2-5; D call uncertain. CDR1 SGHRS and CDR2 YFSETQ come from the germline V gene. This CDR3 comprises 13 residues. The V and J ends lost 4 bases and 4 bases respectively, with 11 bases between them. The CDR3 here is CASSPQSVETQYF. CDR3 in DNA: TGCGCCAGCAGCCCTCAGAGTGTAGAGACCCAGTACTTC.

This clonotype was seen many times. The CDR3 DNA follows: TGCAGTGCTAAAACCGGGACTAGCGGGAGTTATGAGCAGTTCTTC. Protein sequence: CSAKTGTSGSYEQFF. The rearrangement links TRBV20-1 to TRBJ2-1; 14 nucleotides agree with TRBD2. Germline values: CDR1 DFQATT, CDR2 SNEGSKA (reference sequence). The ends lost 4 bases at V and 8 bases at J; junction bases unmatched: 7. This CDR3 spans 15 amino acids.

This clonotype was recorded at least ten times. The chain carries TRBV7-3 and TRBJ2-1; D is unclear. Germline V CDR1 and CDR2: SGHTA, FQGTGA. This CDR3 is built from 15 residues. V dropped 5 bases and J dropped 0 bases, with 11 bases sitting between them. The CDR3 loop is CASSLSLSSYNEQFF. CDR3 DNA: TGTGCCAGCAGCCTATCGTTAAGCTCCTACAATGAGCAGTTCTTC.

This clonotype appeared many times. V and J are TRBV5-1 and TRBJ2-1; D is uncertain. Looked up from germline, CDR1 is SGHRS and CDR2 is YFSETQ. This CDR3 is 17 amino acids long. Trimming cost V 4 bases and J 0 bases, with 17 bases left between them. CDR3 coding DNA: TGCGCCAGCAGCCCTGGGATCCTAGGGTTCTCCTACAATGAGCAGTTCTTC. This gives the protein CASSPGILGFSYNEQFF.

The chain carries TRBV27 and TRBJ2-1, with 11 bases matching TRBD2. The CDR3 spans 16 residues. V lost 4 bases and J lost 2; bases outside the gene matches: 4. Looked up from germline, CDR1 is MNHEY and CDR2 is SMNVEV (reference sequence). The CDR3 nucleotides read TGTGCCAGCAGTTCCGGACTAGCGGGCGCCTACAATGAGCAGTTCTTC. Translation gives CASSSGLAGAYNEQFF.

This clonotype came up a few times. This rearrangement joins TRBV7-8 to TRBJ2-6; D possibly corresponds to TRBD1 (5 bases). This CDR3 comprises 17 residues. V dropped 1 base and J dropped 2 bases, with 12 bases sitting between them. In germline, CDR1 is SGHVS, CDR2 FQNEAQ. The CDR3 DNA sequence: TGTGCCAGCAGCTTAGGGTCCAGGGTAACTGGGGCCAACGTCCTGACTTTC. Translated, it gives CASSLGSRVTGANVLTF.

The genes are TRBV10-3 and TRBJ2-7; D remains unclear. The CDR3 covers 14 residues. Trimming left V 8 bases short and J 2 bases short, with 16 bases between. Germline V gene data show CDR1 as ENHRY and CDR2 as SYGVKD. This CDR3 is CAIAPPAEPYEQYF. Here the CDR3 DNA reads TGTGCCATCGCCCCTCCCGCGGAACCCTACGAGCAGTACTTC.

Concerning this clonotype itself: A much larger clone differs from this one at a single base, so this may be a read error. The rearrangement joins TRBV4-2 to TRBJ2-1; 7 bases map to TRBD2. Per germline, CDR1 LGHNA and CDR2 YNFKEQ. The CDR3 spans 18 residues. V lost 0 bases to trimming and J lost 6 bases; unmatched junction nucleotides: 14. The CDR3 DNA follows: TGTGCCAGCAGCCAAGATTTAGTACAGACTAGCAGGACCAATGAGCAGTTCTTC. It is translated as CASSQDLVQTSRTNEQFF.

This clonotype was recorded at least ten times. The CDR3 nucleotides read TGCGCCAGCAGCCAAGTAGACGGCGATCAGCCCCAGCATTTT. It translates to CASSQVDGDQPQHF. V gene TRBV4-1 combines with J gene TRBJ1-5; no definite D call. The CDR3 contains 14 residues. Deletions cut 1 base from V and 5 bases from J, with 9 bases between. The V gene's germline CDR1 is MGHRA and CDR2 YSYEKL.

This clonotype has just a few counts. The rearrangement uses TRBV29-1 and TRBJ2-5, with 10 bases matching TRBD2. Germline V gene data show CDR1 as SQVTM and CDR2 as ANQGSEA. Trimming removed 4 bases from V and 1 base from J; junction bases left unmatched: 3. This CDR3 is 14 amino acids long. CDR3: CSVASGSFQETQYF. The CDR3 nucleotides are TGCAGCGTTGCTAGCGGGAGTTTCCAAGAGACCCAGTACTTC.

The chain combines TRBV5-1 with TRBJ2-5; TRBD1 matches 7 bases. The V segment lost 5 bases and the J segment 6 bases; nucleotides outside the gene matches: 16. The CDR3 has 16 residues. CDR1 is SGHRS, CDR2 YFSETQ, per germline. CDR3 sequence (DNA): TGCGCCAGCAGTTCCGACCTGGGACAGCCTTGGAAGACCCAGTACTTC. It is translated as CASSSDLGQPWKTQYF.

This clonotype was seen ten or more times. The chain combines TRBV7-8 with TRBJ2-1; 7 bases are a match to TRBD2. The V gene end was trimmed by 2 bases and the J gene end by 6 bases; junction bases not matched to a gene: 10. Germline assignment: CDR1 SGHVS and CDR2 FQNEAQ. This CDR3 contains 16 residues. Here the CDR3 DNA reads TGTGCCAGCAGCTTATCGGGCGGGAGTCGCTCCAATGAGCAGTTCTTC. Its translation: CASSLSGGSRSNEQFF. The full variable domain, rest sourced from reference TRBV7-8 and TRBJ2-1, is GAGVSQSPRYKVAKRGQDVALRCDPISGHVSLFWYQQALGQGPEFLTYFQNEAQLDKSGLPSDRFFAERPEGSVSTLKIQRTQQEDSAVYLCASSLSGGSRSNEQFFGPGTRLTVL.

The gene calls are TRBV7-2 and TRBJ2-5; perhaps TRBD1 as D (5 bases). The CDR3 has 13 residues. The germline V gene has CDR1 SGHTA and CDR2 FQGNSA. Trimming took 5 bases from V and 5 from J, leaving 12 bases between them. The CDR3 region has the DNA TGTGCCAGCAGCCTGGCAGGGTGGGAGACCCAGTACTTC. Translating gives CASSLAGWETQYF.